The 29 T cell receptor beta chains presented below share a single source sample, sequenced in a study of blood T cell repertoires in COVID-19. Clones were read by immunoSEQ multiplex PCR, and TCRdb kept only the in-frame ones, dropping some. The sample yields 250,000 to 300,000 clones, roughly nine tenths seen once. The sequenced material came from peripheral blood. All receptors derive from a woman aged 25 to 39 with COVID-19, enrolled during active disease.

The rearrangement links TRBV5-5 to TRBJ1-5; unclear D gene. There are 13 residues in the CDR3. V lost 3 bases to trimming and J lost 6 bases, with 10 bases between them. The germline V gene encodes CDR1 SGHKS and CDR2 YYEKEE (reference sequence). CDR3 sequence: CASSSDYGQPQHF. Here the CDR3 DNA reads TGTGCCAGCAGCTCAGACTACGGTCAGCCCCAGCATTTT. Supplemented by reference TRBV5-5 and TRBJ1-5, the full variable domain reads DAGVTQSPTHLIKTRGQQVTLRCSPISGHKSVSWYQQVLGQGPQFIFQYYEKEERGRGNFPDRFSARQFPNYSSELNVNALLLGDSALYLCASSSDYGQPQHFGDGTRLSIL.

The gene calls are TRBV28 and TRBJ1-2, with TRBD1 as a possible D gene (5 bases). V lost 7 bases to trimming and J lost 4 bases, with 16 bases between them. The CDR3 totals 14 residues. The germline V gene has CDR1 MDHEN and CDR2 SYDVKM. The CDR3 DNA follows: TGTGCCAGCAACCCTCCGGGAGGGGTCTATGGCTACACCTTC. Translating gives CASNPPGGVYGYTF.

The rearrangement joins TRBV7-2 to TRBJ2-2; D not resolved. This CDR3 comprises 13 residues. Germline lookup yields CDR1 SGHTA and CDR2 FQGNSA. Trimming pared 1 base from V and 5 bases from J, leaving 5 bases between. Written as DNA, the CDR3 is TGTGCCAGCAGCTTAGACCGGACCGGGGAGCTGTTTTTT. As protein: CASSLDRTGELFF.

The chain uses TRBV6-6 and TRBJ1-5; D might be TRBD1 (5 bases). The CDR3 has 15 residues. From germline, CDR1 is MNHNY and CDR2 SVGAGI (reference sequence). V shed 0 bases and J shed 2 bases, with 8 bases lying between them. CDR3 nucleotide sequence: TGTGCCAGCAGTTACTCGACAGATGGCAATCAGCCCCAGCATTTT. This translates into CASSYSTDGNQPQHF.

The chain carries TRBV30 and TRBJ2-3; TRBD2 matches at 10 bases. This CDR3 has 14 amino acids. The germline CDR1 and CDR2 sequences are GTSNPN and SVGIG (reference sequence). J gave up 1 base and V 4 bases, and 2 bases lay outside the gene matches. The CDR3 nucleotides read TGTGCCTGGAATGGACTAGCGGGCACAGATACGCAGTATTTT. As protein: CAWNGLAGTDTQYF. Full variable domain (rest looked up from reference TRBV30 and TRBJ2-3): SQTIHQWPATLVQPVGSPLSLECTVEGTSNPNLYWYRQAAGRGLQLLFYSVGIGQISSEVPQNLSASRPQDRQFILSSKKLLLSDSGFYLCAWNGLAGTDTQYFGPGTRLTVL.

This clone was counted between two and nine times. The CDR3 region has the DNA TGTGCCAGCTCACCAGGGAATGGAGGCAATGAGCAGTTCTTC. It yields the protein CASSPGNGGNEQFF. The chain carries TRBV18 and TRBJ2-1; D is possibly TRBD2 (5 bases). The CDR3 loop spans 14 amino acids. V was pared by 2 bases and J by 6 bases, with 11 bases between. Germline V lookup: CDR1 KGHSH, CDR2 LQKENI. Combining the CDR3 with reference TRBV18 and TRBJ2-1 gives the whole variable domain NAGVMQNPRHLVRRRGQEARLRCSPMKGHSHVYWYRQLPEEGLKFMVYLQKENIIDESGMPKERFSAEFPKEGPSILRIQQVVRGDSAAYFCASSPGNGGNEQFFGPGTRLTVL.

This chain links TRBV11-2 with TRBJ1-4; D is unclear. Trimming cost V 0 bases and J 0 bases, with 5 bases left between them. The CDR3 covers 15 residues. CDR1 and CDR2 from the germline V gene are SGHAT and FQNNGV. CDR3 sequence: CASSLDAATNEKLFF. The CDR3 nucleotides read TGTGCCAGCAGCTTAGACGCAGCAACTAATGAAAAACTGTTTTTT.

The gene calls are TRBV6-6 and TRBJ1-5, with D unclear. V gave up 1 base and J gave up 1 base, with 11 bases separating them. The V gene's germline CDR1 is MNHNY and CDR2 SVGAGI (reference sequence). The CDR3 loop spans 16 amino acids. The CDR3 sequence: CASSYFKSVSNQPQHF. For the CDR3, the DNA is TGTGCCAGCAGTTACTTCAAGTCAGTCAGCAATCAGCCCCAGCATTTT.

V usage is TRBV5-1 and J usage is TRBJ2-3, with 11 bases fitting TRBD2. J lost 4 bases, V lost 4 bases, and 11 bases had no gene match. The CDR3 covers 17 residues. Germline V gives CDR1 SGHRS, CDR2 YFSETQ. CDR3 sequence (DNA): TGCGCCAGCAGCCCCGTCCTAGCGGGAGGTGGAGCAGATACGCAGTATTTT. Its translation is CASSPVLAGGGADTQYF.

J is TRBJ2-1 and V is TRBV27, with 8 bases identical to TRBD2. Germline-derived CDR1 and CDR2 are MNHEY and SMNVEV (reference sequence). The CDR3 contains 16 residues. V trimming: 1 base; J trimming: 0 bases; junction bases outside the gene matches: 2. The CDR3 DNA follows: TGTGCCAGCAGTTTATGGAGCGGGGGCTCCTACAATGAGCAGTTCTTC. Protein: CASSLWSGGSYNEQFF.

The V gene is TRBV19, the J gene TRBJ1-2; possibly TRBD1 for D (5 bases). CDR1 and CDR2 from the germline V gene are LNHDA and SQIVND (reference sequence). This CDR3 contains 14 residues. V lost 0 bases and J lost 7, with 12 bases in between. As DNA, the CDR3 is TGTGCCAGTAGTATAGAGTTAGGGGCTGGTGGCTACACCTTC. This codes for CASSIELGAGGYTF. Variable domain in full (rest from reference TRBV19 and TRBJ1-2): DGGITQSPKYLFRKEGQNVTLSCEQNLNHDAMYWYRQDPGQGLRLIYYSQIVNDFQKGDIAEGYSVSREKKESFPLTVTSAQKNPTAFYLCASSIELGAGGYTFGSGTRLTVV.

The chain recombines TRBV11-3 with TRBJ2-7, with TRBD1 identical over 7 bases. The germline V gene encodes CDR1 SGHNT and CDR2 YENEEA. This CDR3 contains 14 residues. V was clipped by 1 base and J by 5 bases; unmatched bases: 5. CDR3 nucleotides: TGTGCCAGCAGCTTAGGGACAGGTCTAGACGAGCAGTACTTC. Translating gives CASSLGTGLDEQYF. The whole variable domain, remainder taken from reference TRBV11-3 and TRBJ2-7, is EAGVVQSPRYKIIEKKQPVAFWCNPISGHNTLYWYLQNLGQGPELLIRYENEEAVDDSQLPKDRFSAERLKGVDSTLKIQPAELGDSAVYLCASSLGTGLDEQYFGPGTRLTVT.

CDR3 bases: TGTGCCAGTAGTATTTCTCGGGACACTGAAGCTTTCTTT. It is translated as CASSISRDTEAFF. The rearrangement joins TRBV19 to TRBJ1-1; no definite D call. V was clipped by 3 bases and J by 3 bases, with 8 bases between them. The CDR3 covers 13 residues. Per germline, CDR1 LNHDA and CDR2 SQIVND (reference sequence).

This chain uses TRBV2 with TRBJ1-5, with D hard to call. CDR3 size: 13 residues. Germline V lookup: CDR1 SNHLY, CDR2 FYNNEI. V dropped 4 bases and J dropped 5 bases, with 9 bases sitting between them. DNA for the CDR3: TGTGCCAGCAGTGTGGGCCCCGATCAGCCCCAGCATTTT. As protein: CASSVGPDQPQHF.

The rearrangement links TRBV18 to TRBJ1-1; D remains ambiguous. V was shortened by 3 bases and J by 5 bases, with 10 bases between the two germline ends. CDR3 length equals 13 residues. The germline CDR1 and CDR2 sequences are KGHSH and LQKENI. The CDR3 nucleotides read TGTGCCAGCTCACCGAACGAGCCGACTGAAGCTTTCTTT. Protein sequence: CASSPNEPTEAFF.

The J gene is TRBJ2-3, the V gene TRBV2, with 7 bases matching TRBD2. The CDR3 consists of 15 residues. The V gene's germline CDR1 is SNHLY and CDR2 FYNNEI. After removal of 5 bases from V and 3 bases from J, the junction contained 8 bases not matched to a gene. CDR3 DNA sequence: TGTGCCAGCAGTCTAGAGGCTAGCGGTACAGATACGCAGTATTTT. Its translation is CASSLEASGTDTQYF. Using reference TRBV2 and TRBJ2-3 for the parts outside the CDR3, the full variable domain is EPEVTQTPSHQVTQMGQEVILRCVPISNHLYFYWYRQILGQKVEFLVSFYNNEISEKSEIFDDQFSVERPDGSNFTLKIRSTKLEDSAMYFCASSLEASGTDTQYFGPGTRLTVL.

The CDR3 here is CASSDAVNNEKLFF. The CDR3 DNA sequence: TGCGCCAGCAGCGATGCAGTTAATAATGAAAAACTGTTTTTT. The V call is TRBV5-1, the J call TRBJ1-4; D is ambiguous. The CDR3 covers 14 residues. The V end lost 4 bases, the J end lost 4 bases, and 11 bases lay between the germline ends. The V gene's germline CDR1 is SGHRS and CDR2 YFSETQ. Full variable domain (remainder filled in from reference TRBV5-1 and TRBJ1-4): KAGVTQTPRYLIKTRGQQVTLSCSPISGHRSVSWYQQTPGQGLQFLFEYFSETQRNKGNFPGRFSGRQFSNSRSEMNVSTLELGDSALYLCASSDAVNNEKLFFGSGTQLSVL.

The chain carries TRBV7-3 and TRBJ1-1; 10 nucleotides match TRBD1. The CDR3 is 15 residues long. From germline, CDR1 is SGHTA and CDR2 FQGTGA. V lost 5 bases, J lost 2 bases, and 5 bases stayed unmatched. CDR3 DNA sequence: TGTGCCAGCAGCACGGGGACAGGGGACAACACTGAAGCTTTCTTT. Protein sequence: CASSTGTGDNTEAFF.

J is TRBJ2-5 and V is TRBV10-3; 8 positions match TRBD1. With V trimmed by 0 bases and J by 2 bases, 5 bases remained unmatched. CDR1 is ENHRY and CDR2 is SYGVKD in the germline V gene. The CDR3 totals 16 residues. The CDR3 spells CAISESRQGQQETQYF. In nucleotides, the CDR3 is TGTGCCATCAGTGAGTCCCGACAGGGGCAGCAAGAGACCCAGTACTTC.

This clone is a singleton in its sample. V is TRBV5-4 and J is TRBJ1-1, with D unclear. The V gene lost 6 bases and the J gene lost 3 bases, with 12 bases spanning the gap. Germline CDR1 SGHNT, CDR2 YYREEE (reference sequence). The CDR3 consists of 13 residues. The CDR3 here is CASKTRGDTEAFF. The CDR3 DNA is TGTGCCAGCAAGACACGCGGGGACACTGAAGCTTTCTTT. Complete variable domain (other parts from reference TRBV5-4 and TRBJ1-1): ETGVTQSPTHLIKTRGQQVTLRCSSQSGHNTVSWYQQALGQGPQFIFQYYREEENGRGNFPPRFSGLQFPNYSSELNVNALELDDSALYLCASKTRGDTEAFFGQGTRLTVV.

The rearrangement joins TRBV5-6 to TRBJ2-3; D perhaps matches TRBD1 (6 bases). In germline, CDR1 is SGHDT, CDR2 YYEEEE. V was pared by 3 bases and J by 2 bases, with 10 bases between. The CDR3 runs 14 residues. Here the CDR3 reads CASSSGTLTDTQYF. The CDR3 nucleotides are TGTGCCAGCAGCTCCGGGACACTCACAGATACGCAGTATTTT.

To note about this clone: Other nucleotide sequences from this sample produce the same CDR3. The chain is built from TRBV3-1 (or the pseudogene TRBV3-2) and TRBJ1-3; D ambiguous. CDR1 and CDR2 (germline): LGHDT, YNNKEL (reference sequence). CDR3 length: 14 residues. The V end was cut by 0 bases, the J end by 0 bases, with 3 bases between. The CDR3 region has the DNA TGTGCCAGCAGCCAAGACAACTCTGGAAACACCATATATTTT. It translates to CASSQDNSGNTIYF.

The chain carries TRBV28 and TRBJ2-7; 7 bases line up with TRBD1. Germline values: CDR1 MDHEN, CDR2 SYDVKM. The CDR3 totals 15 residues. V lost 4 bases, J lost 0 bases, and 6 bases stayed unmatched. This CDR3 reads CASSSGQLDSYEQYF. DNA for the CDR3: TGTGCCAGCAGTTCGGGACAGCTCGACTCCTACGAGCAGTACTTC.

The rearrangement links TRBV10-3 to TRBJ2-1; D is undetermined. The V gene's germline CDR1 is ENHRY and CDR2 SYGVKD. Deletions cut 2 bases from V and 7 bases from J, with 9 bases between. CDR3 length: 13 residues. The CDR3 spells CAISEPELNEQFF. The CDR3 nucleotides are TGTGCCATCAGTGAGCCTGAGCTAAATGAGCAGTTCTTC.

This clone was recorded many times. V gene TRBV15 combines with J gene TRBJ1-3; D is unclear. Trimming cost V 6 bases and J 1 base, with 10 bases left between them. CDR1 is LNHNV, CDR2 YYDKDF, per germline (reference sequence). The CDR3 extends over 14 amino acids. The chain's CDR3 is CATRNAASGNTIYF. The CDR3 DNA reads TGTGCCACCAGGAACGCCGCGTCTGGAAACACCATATATTTT. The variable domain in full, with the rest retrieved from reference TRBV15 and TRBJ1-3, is DAMVIQNPRYQVTQFGKPVTLSCSQTLNHNVMYWYQQKSSQAPKLLFHYYDKDFNNEADTPDNFQSRRPNTSFCFLDIRSPGLGDTAMYLCATRNAASGNTIYFGEGSWLTVV.

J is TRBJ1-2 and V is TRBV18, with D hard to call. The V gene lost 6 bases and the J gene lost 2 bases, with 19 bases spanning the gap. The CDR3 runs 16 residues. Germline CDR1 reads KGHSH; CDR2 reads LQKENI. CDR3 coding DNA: TGTGCCAGCTCGCTACTTATCGAGCCATCCAACTATGGCTACACCTTC. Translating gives CASSLLIEPSNYGYTF.

CDR3 amino acids: CASAWGVNQPQHF. The CDR3 nucleotides read TGTGCCAGTGCATGGGGGGTCAATCAGCCCCAGCATTTT. The V and J genes are TRBV27 and TRBJ1-5; perhaps TRBD1 as D (5 bases). Germline V gene sequence: CDR1 MNHEY, CDR2 SMNVEV (reference sequence). The germline V and J ends were trimmed by 9 bases and 3 bases, with 12 bases remaining between them. This CDR3 spans 13 amino acids.

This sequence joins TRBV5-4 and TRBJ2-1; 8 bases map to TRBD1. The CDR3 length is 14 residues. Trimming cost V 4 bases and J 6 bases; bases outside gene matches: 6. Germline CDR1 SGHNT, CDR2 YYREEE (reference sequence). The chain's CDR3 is CASSQVGQGNEQFF. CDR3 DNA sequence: TGTGCCAGCAGCCAAGTTGGACAGGGCAATGAGCAGTTCTTC.

CDR3 protein: CASSQAYYGYTF. The DNA of the CDR3 is TGTGCCAGTAGCCAGGCCTACTATGGCTACACCTTC. The rearrangement uses TRBV19 and TRBJ1-2; D gene unclear. V was shortened by 6 bases and J by 3 bases, with 8 bases between the two germline ends. The CDR3 spans 12 residues. Germline loops: CDR1 LNHDA, CDR2 SQIVND (reference sequence).